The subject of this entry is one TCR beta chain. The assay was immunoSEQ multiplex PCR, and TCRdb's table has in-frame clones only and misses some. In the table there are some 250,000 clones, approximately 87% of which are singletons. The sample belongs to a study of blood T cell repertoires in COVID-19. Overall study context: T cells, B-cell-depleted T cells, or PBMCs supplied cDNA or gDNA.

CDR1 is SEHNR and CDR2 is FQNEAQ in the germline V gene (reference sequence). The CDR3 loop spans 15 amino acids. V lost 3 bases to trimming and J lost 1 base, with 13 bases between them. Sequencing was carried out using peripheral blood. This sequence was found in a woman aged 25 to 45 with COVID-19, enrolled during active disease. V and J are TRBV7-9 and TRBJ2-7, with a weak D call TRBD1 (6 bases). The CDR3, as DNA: TGTGCCAGCAGCTTTGGGACACCCGATTCCTACGAGCAGTACTTC. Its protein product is CASSFGTPDSYEQYF.